This is a list of T cell receptor beta chains from one sample in a study of control samples from healthy donors and cancer patients. Assay used: immunoSEQ multiplex PCR; TCRdb lists only in-frame clones, some missing. In the table there are about 160,000 clones, around 90% of which are singletons. What was sequenced was blood. The receptors were gathered from a man aged 30 to 45 in good health. The conserved cysteine and the conserved F or W are not part of the CDR3 here. The order of the fields is V gene, clone size, CDR3 protein. A clone size is listed for some rows: how often the clone was seen (once, few, many), or a class if it is expanded.

TRBV21-1	few	ASSKEETQY
TRBV28	.	ASIPPRSNTEAF
TRBV7-9	.	ASSDPVLAASTDTQY
TRBV6-2/TRBV6-3	.	ASSYWTSGGEKLF
TRBV7-3	.	ASSLGAASGANVLT
TRBV27	.	ASSSHRANTEAF
TRBV5-1	.	ASSSMTSGNTDTQY
TRBV7-2	few	ASSLARMDEQF
TRBV7-9	.	ASSSGRETNTEAF
TRBV7-9	.	ASSSAGPPGGYT
TRBV25-1	.	ASSDPIYNEQF
TRBV5-1	.	ASSLGGSNYGYT
TRBV2	.	ASTTTGNTEAF
TRBV12-3/TRBV12-4	.	ASSRDRETQY
TRBV11-3	.	ASSSDSYEQY
TRBV11-3	.	ASSPPDKNTGELF
TRBV9	.	ASSPSGPGNTIY
TRBV7-9	few	ASSLVSVGAGELF
TRBV29-1	.	SVEGQGGQPQH
TRBV20-1	once	SAGGDSHTEAF
TRBV27	.	ASSSGRVAFKGEQF
TRBV13	.	ASSSGLGTSPLH
TRBV15	.	ATSRTQGGYEQY
TRBV5-1	.	ASRAGATNEKLF
TRBV19	.	ASTPRGITVYSNQPQH
TRBV7-9	.	ASSFVGQNTGELF
TRBV24-1	.	ATSGRYQETQY
TRBV7-3	.	ASSWDEQF
TRBV6-5	.	ASSYSTGNYGYT
TRBV2	.	ATTKRKGQETQY
TRBV18	.	ASSPRLQETQY
TRBV7-3	.	ASSLSGSAGTGELF
TRBV19	.	ASSNRASGKYEQY
TRBV5-1	.	ASSLGNIQY
TRBV24-1	.	ATSDFPLTYEQY
TRBV7-9	once	ASSAGQRSGYT
TRBV5-1	.	ASSLAIKADEQF
TRBV4-2	few	ASSHGGQPQH
TRBV3-1/TRBV3-2	.	ASRTSGYNEQF
TRBV7-2	few	ASSHNSGSTGELF
TRBV11-2	.	ASSPRGDATEAF
TRBV13	.	ASSSLSDPYEQY
TRBV11-1	.	ASSLPESYGYT
TRBV2	.	ASSKNGGINEQF
TRBV4-1	.	ASSQLGAADAGSNQPQH
TRBV6-5	.	ASSYSWASEAF
TRBV4-3	few	ASSPGQGWMNTEAF
TRBV12-3/TRBV12-4	.	ASSRVSNQPQH
TRBV5-1	.	ASSWSGGDTQY
TRBV29-1	once	SVGLTGPVYNEQF
TRBV2	.	ATNGGTSGGTQY
TRBV2	few	ASSSQGEQY
TRBV5-5	.	ASSLVLGTGYGYT
TRBV18	.	ASSVQGSGNTIY
TRBV5-1	.	ASSLGESTGTPTKQY